The clone carrying this TCR beta chain was seen repeatedly, ten times or more. TCRdb ran MiXCR on the RT-PCR reads and lists one entry per CDR3 protein. The sample gives more than 550,000 distinct CDR3 sequences, 12% to 15% of which show up once; roughly 3.9% is in the top ten. The ends were cut back, 1 base at V and 4 bases at J, with 12 bases in the middle. CDR1 and CDR2 (germline): LGHNT, FRNRAP. CDR3 length equals 15 residues. This sequence joins TRBV12-5 and TRBJ2-3, with D possibly being TRBD1 (6 bases). The sequenced material came from memory CD4+ T cells from blood. This sequence originates from a female donor in good health, serving as a healthy control. CDR3 protein: CASGLAGAGPDTQYF. The DNA for the CDR3 is TGTGCTAGTGGTTTGGCAGGGGCGGGCCCAGATACGCAGTATTTT.